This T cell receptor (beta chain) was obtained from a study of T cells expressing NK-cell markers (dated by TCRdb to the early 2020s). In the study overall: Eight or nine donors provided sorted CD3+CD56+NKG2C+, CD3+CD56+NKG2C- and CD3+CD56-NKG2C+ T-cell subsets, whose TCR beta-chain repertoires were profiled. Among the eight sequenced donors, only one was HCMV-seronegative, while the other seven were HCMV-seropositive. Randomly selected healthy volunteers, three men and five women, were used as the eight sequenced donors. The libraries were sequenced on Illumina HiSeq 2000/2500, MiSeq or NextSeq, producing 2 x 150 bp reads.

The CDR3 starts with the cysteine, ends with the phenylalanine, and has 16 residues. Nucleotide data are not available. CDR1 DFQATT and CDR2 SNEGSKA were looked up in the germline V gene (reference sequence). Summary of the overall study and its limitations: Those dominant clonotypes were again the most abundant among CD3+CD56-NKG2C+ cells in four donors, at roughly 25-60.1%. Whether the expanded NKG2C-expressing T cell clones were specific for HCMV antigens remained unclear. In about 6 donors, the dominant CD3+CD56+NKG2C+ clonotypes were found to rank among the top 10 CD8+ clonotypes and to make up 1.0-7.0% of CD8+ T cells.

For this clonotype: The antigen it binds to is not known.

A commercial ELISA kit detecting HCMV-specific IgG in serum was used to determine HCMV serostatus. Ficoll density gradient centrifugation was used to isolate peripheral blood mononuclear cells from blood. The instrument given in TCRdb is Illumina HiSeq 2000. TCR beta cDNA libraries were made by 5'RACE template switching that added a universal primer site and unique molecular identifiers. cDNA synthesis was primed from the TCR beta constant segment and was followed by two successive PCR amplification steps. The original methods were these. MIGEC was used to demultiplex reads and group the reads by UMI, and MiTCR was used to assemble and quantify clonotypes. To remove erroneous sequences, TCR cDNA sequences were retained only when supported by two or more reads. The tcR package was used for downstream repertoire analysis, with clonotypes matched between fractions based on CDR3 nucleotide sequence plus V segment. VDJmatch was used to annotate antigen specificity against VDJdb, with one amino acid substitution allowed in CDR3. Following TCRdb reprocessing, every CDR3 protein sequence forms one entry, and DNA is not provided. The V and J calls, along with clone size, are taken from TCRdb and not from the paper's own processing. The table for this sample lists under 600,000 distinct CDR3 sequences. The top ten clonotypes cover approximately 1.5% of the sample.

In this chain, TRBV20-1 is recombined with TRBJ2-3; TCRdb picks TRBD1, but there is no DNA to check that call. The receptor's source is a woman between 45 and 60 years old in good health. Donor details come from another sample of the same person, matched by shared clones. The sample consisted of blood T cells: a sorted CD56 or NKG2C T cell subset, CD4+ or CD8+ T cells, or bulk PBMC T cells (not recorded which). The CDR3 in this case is CSASSLMGTASDTQYF.